This T cell receptor beta chain was obtained from a study of T cell responses to AZD1222 COVID-19 vaccine (dated by TCRdb to the early 2020s). Study-level background: A total of more than 230 trial participants underwent TCR sequencing, of whom more than 200 had received two doses of AZD1222 and around 26 had received two doses of the MenACWY control vaccine. Trial participants were enrolled by age into subgroups of 18-55, 56-69 and 70-plus years, and around 140, 26 and 57 TCR-sequenced participants, respectively, were included in these subgroups. The full study reports these points: After two AZD1222 doses, both the breadth and the depth of spike-specific TCRs were significantly higher than at day 0 and than in MenACWY recipients. Conclusions about previously exposed vaccinees are limited, since just five or six AZD1222 recipients were seropositive for SARS-CoV-2 at baseline. Participants were mostly white British and included more females than males, and it was suggested by the authors that clonal diversity may have been underestimated. The vaccine-associated CD4 TCRs covered the entire spike protein, and the dominant responses fell in regions 160-218 and 743-854. No day 14 peak-response samples were available, so repertoires were characterized only after the peak T cell response. Reportedly, almost half of the unique spike-specific TCRs recognized epitopes lying outside the regions that are mutated in the B.1.351 and B.1.1.7 variants. In the small 56-69-year group, the increase in depth fell short of significance, most likely because of low power.

In the case of this clone: The antigen this receptor binds is unknown. It has no much larger one-base neighbor in the sample; base qualities were not kept.

The CDR3 regions of human TCRbeta chains were analyzed by immunosequencing. In the original analysis: TCRs in the repertoires were compared against a reference library of SARS-CoV-2-specific TCRs that had been generated with the MIRA antigen-specificity platform. Breadth meant the fraction of unique TCRs that were SARS-CoV-2-associated, whereas depth meant the fraction of total T cells that were SARS-CoV-2-associated. Using the MIRA data, each spike-specific TCR was assigned both to the spike region to which the TCR was reactive and to a CD4 or CD8 class. Log10-transformed breadth and depth values were compared by one-way ANOVA with Sidak's multiple comparisons tests. TCRdb re-hosts the immuneACCESS table, in-frame sequences only. Its copies lack some clones; in the studies checked, an unresolved V gene accounts for under half of them, and the cause for the rest is not known. The DNA was the basis for D and trimming; V, J and clone size are from that table. The sample table holds 150,000 to 200,000 clones, of which 75% to 90% were seen once. The ten most abundant clones make up 2.5% to 3% of the sample.

The germline ends are 9 bases apart after V is trimmed by 4 bases and J by 6 bases. Taken from cysteine to phenylalanine, the CDR3 has 12 residues. This entry keeps only the CDR3 DNA: 36 bases, framed from base 1. Sample time point, as interpreted from the label and publication: baseline before first vaccination. Read against the paper, the sample's treatment or condition label means: meningococcal conjugate vaccine given as trial control. Samples from vaccinated people were obtained from the UK trials COV001 and COV002, which included a single-blind randomized controlled phase 2/3 trial of AZD1222 (ChAdOx1 nCoV-19) in healthy adults. Trial participant PBMC samples were collected at day 0 and day 28 after the second dose for TCRbeta chain sequencing.

The sequencing used peripheral blood, collected on day 0 of MenACWY control vaccination. The chain is assembled from TRBV12-3 or TRBV12-4 and TRBJ2-5; no D gene can be assigned with confidence. This receptor was taken from an adult in good health. Here the CDR3 is given as CASSSDQKTQYF. The bases are TGTGCCAGCAGTTCGGATCAAAAGACCCAGTACTTC.